This T cell receptor (beta chain) was sequenced during a study of blood T cell repertoires in COVID-19. Clones were read by immunoSEQ multiplex PCR, and TCRdb kept only the in-frame ones, dropping some. The sample shows under 200,000 clones, roughly 90% of them seen only once. Participants had their cohort set by participant-reported clinical history. This CDR3 has 13 residues. V shed 7 bases, J shed 5 bases, and the junction held 6 bases outside the gene matches. Germline CDR1 SGHRS, CDR2 YFSETQ. The clonotype comes from a woman aged 45-65 years who had recovered from COVID-19. The genes are TRBV5-1 and TRBJ2-5, with 9 positions matching TRBD2. Source material: PBMCs or T cells enriched from blood (not recorded which). CDR3 bases: TGCGCCAGCGGGGTAGCGGGGGTTGAGACCCAGTACTTC. Amino acid sequence: CASGVAGVETQYF.